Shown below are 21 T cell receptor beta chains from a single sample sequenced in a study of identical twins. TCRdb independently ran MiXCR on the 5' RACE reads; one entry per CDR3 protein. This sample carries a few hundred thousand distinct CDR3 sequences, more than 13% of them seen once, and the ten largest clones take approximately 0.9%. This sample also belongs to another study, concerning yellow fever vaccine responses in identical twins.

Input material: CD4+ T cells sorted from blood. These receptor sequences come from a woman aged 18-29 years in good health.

This CDR3 reads CASSLNTGTDTQYF. DNA of the CDR3: TGTGCCAGCAGTTTGAATACGGGCACAGATACGCAGTATTTT. This chain uses TRBV12-3 or TRBV12-4 with TRBJ2-3; D uncertain. Trimming removed 3 bases from V and 1 base from J, with 8 bases in between. The CDR3 consists of 14 residues.

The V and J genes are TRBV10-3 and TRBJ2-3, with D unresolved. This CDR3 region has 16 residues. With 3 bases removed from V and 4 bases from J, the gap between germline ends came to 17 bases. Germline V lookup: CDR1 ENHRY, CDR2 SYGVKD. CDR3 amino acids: CAISDGPSDGADTQYF. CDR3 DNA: TGTGCCATCAGTGATGGCCCGTCGGATGGCGCAGATACGCAGTATTTT.

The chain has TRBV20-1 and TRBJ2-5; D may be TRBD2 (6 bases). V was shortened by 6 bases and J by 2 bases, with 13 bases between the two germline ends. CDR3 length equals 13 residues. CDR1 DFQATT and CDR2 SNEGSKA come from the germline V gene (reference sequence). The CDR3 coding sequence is TGCAGTGCCCCGGGCCTAGCGCAAGAGACCCAGTACTTC. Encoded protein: CSAPGLAQETQYF.

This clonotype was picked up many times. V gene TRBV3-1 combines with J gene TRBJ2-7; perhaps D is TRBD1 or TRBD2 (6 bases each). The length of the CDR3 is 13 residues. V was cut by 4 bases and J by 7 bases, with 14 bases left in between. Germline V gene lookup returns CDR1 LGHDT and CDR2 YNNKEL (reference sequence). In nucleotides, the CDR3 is TGTGCCAGCAGCCCAAGGGGGGTCGGAGAGCAGTACTTC. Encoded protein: CASSPRGVGEQYF.

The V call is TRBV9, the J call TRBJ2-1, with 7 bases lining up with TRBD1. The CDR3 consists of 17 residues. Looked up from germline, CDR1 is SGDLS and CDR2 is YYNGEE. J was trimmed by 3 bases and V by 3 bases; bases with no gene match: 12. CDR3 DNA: TGTGCCAGCAGCGCAGCGGACAGGTTGCGCTACTACAATGAGCAGTTCTTC. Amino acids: CASSAADRLRYYNEQFF.

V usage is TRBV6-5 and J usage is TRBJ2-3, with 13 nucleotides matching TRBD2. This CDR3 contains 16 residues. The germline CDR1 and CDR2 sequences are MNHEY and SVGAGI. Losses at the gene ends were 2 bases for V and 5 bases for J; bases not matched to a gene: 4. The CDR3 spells CASSYGLAGAGDTQYF. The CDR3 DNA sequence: TGTGCCAGCAGTTACGGACTAGCGGGAGCCGGAGATACGCAGTATTTT.

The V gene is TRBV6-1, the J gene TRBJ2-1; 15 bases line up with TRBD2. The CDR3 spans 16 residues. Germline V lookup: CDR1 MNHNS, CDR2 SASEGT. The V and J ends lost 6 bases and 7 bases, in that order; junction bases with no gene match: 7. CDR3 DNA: TGTGCCAGCAGGGGACTAGCGGGGGGTTTTTGGAATGAGCAGTTCTTC. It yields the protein CASRGLAGGFWNEQFF.

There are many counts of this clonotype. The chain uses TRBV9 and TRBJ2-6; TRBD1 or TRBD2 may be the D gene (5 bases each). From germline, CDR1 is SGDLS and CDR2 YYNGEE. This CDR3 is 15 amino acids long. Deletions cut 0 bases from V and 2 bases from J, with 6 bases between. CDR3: CASSVGGAGANVLTF. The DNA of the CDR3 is TGTGCCAGCAGCGTAGGAGGGGCTGGGGCCAACGTCCTGACTTTC.

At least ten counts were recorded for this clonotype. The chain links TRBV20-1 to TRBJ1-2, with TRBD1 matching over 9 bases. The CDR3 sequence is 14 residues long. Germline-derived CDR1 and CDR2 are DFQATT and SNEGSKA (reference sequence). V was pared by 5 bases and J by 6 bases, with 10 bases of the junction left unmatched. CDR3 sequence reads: CSAGLGQGRNGYTF. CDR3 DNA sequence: TGCAGTGCTGGGTTGGGACAGGGTCGTAATGGCTACACCTTC.

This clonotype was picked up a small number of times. The CDR3 DNA sequence: TGTGCCAGCAGTCCCCCTTATAGCACAGATACGCAGTATTTT. It codes for CASSPPYSTDTQYF. The genes are TRBV12-3 or TRBV12-4 and TRBJ2-3; D ambiguous. The CDR3 runs 14 residues. The V end lost 5 bases, the J end lost 0 bases, and 9 bases lay between the germline ends.

In nucleotides, the CDR3 is TGTGCCAGCAGCTCCCAGGGGGCCTCGACCTACTACGAGCAGTACTTC. Protein product: CASSSQGASTYYEQYF. The genes are TRBV7-3 and TRBJ2-7; TRBD1 agrees at 8 bases. Germline V CDR1 and CDR2: SGHTA, FQGTGA. The junction had 11 bases not matched to a gene; V was cut back by 4 bases and J by 3 bases. This CDR3 is built from 16 residues.

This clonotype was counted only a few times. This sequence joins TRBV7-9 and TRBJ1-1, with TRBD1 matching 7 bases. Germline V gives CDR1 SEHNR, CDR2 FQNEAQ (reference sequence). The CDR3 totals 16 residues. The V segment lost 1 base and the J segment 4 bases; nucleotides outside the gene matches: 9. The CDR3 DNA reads TGTGCCAGCAGCTTAGTCCCGACAGGGATTGGCACTGAAGCTTTCTTT. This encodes CASSLVPTGIGTEAFF. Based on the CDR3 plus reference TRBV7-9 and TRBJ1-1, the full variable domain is DTGVSQNPRHKITKRGQNVTFRCDPISEHNRLYWYRQTLGQGPEFLTYFQNEAQLEKSRLLSDRFSAERPKGSFSTLEIQRTEQGDSAMYLCASSLVPTGIGTEAFFGQGTRLTVV.

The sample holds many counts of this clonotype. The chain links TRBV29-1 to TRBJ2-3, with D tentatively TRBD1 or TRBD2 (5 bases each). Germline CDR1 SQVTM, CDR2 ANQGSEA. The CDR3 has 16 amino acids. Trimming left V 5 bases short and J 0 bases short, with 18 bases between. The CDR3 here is CSVQGARSGSTDTQYF. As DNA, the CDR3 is TGCAGCGTTCAAGGGGCTCGGAGCGGTAGCACAGATACGCAGTATTTT.

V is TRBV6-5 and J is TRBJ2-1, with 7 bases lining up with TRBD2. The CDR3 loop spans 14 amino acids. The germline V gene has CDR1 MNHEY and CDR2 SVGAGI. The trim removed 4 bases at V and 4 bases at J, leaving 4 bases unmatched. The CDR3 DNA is TGTGCCAGCAGTTCCGGGACTAATTACAATGAGCAGTTCTTC. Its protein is CASSSGTNYNEQFF.

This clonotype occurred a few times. CDR3: CASRTGKTYEQYF. The CDR3 DNA reads as TGTGCCAGCAGAACAGGGAAAACCTACGAGCAGTACTTC. The chain uses TRBV6-1 and TRBJ2-7; tentatively, D is TRBD1 (6 bases). Trimming removed 6 bases at V and 2 bases at J, with 11 bases between. Looked up from germline, CDR1 is MNHNS and CDR2 is SASEGT. CDR3 length: 13 residues.

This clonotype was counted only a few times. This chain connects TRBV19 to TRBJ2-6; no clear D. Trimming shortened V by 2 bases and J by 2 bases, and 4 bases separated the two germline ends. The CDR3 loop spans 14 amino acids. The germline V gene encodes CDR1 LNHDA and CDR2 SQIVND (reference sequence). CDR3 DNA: TGTGCCAGTAGTATAACAGCTGGGGCCAACGTCCTGACTTTC. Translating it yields CASSITAGANVLTF.

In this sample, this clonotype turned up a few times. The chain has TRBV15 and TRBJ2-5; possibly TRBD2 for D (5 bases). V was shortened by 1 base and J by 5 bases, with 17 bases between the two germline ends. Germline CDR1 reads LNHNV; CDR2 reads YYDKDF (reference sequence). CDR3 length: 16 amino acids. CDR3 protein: CATSRGPRGFDETQYF. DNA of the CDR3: TGTGCCACCAGCAGAGGCCCCCGGGGATTCGACGAGACCCAGTACTTC.

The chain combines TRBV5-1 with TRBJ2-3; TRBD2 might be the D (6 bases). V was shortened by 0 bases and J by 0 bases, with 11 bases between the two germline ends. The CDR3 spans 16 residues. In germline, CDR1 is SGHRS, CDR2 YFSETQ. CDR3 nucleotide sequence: TGCGCCAGCAGCTTGGAAGGACTATCTAGCACAGATACGCAGTATTTT. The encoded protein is CASSLEGLSSTDTQYF.

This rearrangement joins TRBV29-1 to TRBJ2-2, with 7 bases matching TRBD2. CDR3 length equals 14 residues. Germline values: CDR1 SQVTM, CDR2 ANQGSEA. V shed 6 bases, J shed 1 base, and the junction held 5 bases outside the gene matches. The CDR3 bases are TGCAGCGTAAGCGGGAACATGAACACCGGGGAGCTGTTTTTT. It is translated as CSVSGNMNTGELFF.

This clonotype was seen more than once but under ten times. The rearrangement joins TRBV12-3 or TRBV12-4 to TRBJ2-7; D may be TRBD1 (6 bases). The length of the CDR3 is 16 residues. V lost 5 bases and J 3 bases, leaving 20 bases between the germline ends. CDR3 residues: CASSPKSGRGSYEQYF. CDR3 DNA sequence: TGTGCCAGCAGTCCCAAGAGTGGCAGGGGCAGCTACGAGCAGTACTTC.

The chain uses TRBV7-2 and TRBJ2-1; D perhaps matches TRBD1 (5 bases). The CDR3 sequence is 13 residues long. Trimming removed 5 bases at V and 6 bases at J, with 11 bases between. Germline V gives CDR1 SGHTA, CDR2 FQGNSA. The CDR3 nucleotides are TGTGCCAGCAGCCCAAGGGGTTTCAATGAGCAGTTCTTC. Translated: CASSPRGFNEQFF.